This T cell receptor (beta chain) appears in the sequencing data of a study of identical twins. Broader study findings: Sequences that were beta out-of-frame showed weaker excess twin sharing.

Carrying unique molecular identifiers, the cDNA also gained a universal primer site through template switching. Each CDR3 protein is one row after TCRdb ran MiXCR on the 5' RACE reads. The sample carries 350,000 or so distinct CDR3 sequences, around 9% recorded once. Concerning this clonotype itself: Its antigen is not identified.

Healthy Caucasian individuals made up all the donors. This TCR was recovered from a woman aged 50 to 60 in good health. Sequenced sample: naive T cells sorted from blood.

The chain's CDR3 is CASATLVSPETQYF. In DNA, the CDR3 is TGTGCCAGCGCGACCCTAGTGAGCCCCGAGACCCAGTACTTC. This rearrangement joins TRBV7-9 to TRBJ2-5; D is unclear. The CDR3 covers 14 residues. The germline V gene encodes CDR1 SEHNR and CDR2 FQNEAQ (reference sequence). With 8 bases removed from V and 5 bases from J, the gap between germline ends came to 18 bases.